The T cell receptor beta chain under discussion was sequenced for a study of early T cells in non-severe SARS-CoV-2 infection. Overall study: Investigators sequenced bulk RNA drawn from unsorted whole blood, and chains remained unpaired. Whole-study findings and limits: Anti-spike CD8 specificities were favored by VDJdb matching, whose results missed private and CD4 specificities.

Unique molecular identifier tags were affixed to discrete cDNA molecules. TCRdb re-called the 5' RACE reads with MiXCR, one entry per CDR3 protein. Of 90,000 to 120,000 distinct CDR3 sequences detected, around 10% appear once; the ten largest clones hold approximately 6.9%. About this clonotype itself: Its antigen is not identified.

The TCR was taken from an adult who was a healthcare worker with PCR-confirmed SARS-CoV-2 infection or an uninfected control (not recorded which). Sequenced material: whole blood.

The CDR3: CASSRGQQPDTQYF. The CDR3 bases are TGCGCCAGCAGTCGGGGGCAACAGCCAGATACGCAGTATTTT. V is TRBV23-1 and J is TRBJ2-3; TRBD1 is a possible D gene (6 bases). TRBV23-1 falls under the ORF class, with uncertain function. The V gene lost 4 bases and the J gene lost 4 bases, with 12 bases spanning the gap. The CDR3 length is 14 residues.